What follows are 2 T cell receptor beta chains derived from one specimen sequenced in a study of early T cells in non-severe SARS-CoV-2 infection. TCRdb re-called the 5' RACE reads with MiXCR, one entry per CDR3 protein. The table has more than 80,000 distinct CDR3 sequences, about 13% seen once; the top ten hold 1.4%. Sequencing used whole blood. All receptors derive from an adult who was a healthcare worker with PCR-confirmed SARS-CoV-2 infection or an uninfected control (not recorded which).

The chain couples TRBV28 to TRBJ1-2; the D is unclear. V was pared by 8 bases and J by 8 bases, with 15 bases between. CDR3 length equals 12 residues. Germline V gene sequence: CDR1 MDHEN, CDR2 SYDVKM. In DNA, the CDR3 is TGTGCCAGCTGGGCCCAGTCTGGGGGCTACACCTTC. As protein: CASWAQSGGYTF.

This clonotype was counted a single time. The chain uses TRBV12-3 or TRBV12-4 and TRBJ1-5, with D possibly matching TRBD1 (6 bases). The CDR3 contains 15 residues. V was pared by 5 bases and J by 4 bases, with 15 bases between. CDR3 sequence: CASSPHLTGNQPQHF. In DNA, the CDR3 is TGTGCCAGCAGTCCCCACCTCACAGGGAATCAGCCCCAGCATTTT.